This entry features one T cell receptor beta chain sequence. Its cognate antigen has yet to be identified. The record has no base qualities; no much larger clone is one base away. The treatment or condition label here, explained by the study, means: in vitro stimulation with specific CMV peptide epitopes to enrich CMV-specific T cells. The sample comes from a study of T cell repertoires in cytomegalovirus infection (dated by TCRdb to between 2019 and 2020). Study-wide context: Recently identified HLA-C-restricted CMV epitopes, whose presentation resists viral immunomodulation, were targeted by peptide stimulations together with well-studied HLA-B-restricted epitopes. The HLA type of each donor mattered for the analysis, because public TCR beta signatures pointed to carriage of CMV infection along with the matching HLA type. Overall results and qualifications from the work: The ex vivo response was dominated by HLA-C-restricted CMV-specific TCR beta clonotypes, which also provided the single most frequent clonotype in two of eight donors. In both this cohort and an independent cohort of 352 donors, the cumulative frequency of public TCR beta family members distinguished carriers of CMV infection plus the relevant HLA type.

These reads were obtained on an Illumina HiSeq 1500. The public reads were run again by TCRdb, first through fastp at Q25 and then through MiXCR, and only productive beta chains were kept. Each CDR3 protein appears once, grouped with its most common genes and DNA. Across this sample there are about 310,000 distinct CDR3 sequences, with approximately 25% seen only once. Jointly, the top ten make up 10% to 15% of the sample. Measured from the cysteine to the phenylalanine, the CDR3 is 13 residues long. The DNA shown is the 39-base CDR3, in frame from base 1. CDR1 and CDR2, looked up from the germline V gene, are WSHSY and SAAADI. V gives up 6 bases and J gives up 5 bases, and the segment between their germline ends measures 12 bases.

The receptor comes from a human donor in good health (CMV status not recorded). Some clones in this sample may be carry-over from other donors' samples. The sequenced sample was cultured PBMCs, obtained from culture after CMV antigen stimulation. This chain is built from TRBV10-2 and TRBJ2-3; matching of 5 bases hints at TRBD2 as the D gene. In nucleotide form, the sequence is TGCGCCAGCAGCCTAGCAGGTGGAGATACGCAGTATTTT. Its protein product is CASSLAGGDTQYF.